The 13 T cell receptor beta chains presented below share a single source sample, sequenced in a study of blood T cell repertoires in COVID-19. Data came from immunoSEQ multiplex PCR; TCRdb stores just in-frame clones and leaves some out. The sample lists 430,000 or so clones; approximately 90% were seen once. Sequencing was done on a sample of PBMCs or T cells enriched from blood (not recorded which). All receptors come from a woman under 30 who had been exposed to COVID-19.

The chain is built from TRBV7-9 and TRBJ1-5; D is unresolved. Trimming took off 4 bases at V and 6 bases at J, with 7 bases between the two ends. There are 12 residues in the CDR3. Germline CDR1 SEHNR, CDR2 FQNEAQ (reference sequence). The CDR3 sequence is CASSSGGQPQHF. The CDR3, as DNA: TGTGCCAGCAGCTCGGGTGGTCAGCCCCAGCATTTT. Variable domain in full (rest from reference TRBV7-9 and TRBJ1-5): DTGVSQNPRHKITKRGQNVTFRCDPISEHNRLYWYRQTLGQGPEFLTYFQNEAQLEKSRLLSDRFSAERPKGSFSTLEIQRTEQGDSAMYLCASSSGGQPQHFGDGTRLSIL.

The rearrangement links TRBV6-5 to TRBJ1-2, with 10 bases lining up with TRBD1. Germline assignment: CDR1 MNHEY and CDR2 SVGAGI. Trimming removed 2 bases from V and 7 bases from J; junction bases left unmatched: 7. The CDR3 extends over 15 amino acids. The CDR3 spells CASSYELGQGSGYTF. CDR3 DNA sequence: TGTGCCAGCAGTTACGAGTTGGGACAGGGGTCTGGCTACACCTTC.

The chain has TRBV25-1 and TRBJ1-1; 7 bases map to TRBD1. This CDR3 is built from 14 residues. The junction had 11 bases not matched to a gene; V was cut back by 6 bases and J by 7 bases. CDR1 and CDR2 (germline): MGHDK, SYGVNS. The CDR3 DNA is TGTGCCAGCAGACAAACAGGGGTTTCCCTTGAAGCTTTCTTT. Translation: CASRQTGVSLEAFF.

The rearrangement links TRBV27 to TRBJ2-2; 8 bases agree with TRBD1. V shed 2 bases and J 5 bases; nucleotides not matched to a gene: 4. The CDR3 runs 15 residues. Germline V gene lookup returns CDR1 MNHEY and CDR2 SMNVEV (reference sequence). DNA for the CDR3: TGTGCCAGCAGTTTACCCAACAGGGGGACCGGGGAGCTGTTTTTT. Protein sequence: CASSLPNRGTGELFF.

This rearrangement joins TRBV28 to TRBJ1-1, with TRBD1 matching over 11 bases. CDR1 and CDR2 from the germline V gene are MDHEN and SYDVKM. Germline trimming cut 8 bases from V and 4 bases from J; bases unmatched to any gene: 3. The CDR3 extends over 13 amino acids. The CDR3 DNA follows: TGTGCCAGCGTGGGACAGGGGGGCACTGAAGCTTTCTTT. This sequence encodes CASVGQGGTEAFF.

This chain joins TRBV6-6 and TRBJ2-7; 8 nucleotides line up with TRBD1. This CDR3 has 11 amino acids. Germline values: CDR1 MNHNY, CDR2 SVGAGI (reference sequence). V lost 0 bases, J lost 11 bases, and 0 bases stayed unmatched. This chain's CDR3 is CASSYSDREYF. The CDR3, as DNA: TGTGCCAGCAGTTACTCGGACAGGGAGTACTTC.

The gene calls are TRBV18 and TRBJ1-1; D not certain. Germline V lookup: CDR1 KGHSH, CDR2 LQKENI. CDR3 size: 15 residues. V gave up 2 bases and J gave up 3 bases, with 13 bases separating them. This CDR3 is CASSPLATLDTEAFF. The CDR3 coding sequence is TGTGCCAGCTCACCATTAGCAACCCTGGACACTGAAGCTTTCTTT.

V usage is TRBV4-1 and J usage is TRBJ2-7; no clear D. The V end was cut by 0 bases, the J end by 1 base, with 7 bases between. This CDR3 region has 14 residues. In germline, CDR1 is MGHRA, CDR2 YSYEKL. The CDR3 sequence is CASSQDVGSYEQYF. CDR3 DNA sequence: TGCGCCAGCAGCCAAGATGTCGGGTCCTACGAGCAGTACTTC.

This chain joins TRBV6-5 and TRBJ1-3; D is uncertain. The CDR3 has 14 amino acids. V was pared by 8 bases and J by 0 bases, with 11 bases between. Germline CDR1 is MNHEY and CDR2 is SVGAGI. The CDR3 DNA follows: TGTGCCAGCCTCAGTTCTCTCTCTGGAAACACCATATATTTT. Its protein product is CASLSSLSGNTIYF.

The rearrangement links TRBV5-4 to TRBJ1-2, with 7 nucleotides matching TRBD1. The CDR3 loop spans 15 amino acids. V gave up 4 bases and J gave up 0 bases; unmatched junction bases: 6. Germline CDR1 SGHNT, CDR2 YYREEE (reference sequence). CDR3 DNA: TGTGCCAGCAGCCTATTGGGACAGACTAACTATGGCTACACCTTC. It yields the protein CASSLLGQTNYGYTF.

The V and J genes are TRBV4-3 and TRBJ1-1; D is possibly TRBD1 (6 bases). The germline CDR1 and CDR2 sequences are LGHNA and YSLEER. CDR3 length: 14 residues. Trimming removed 4 bases at V and 1 base at J, with 10 bases between. CDR3 sequence reads: CASSLDSQNTEAFF. The CDR3 bases are TGCGCCAGCAGCCTGGACAGCCAGAACACTGAAGCTTTCTTT.

The genes are TRBV19 and TRBJ2-1; TRBD2 matches 15 bases. The junction had 9 bases not matched to a gene; V was cut back by 6 bases and J by 9 bases. Germline V CDR1 and CDR2: LNHDA, SQIVND (reference sequence). The CDR3 covers 16 residues. CDR3: CASRGLAGGYFAEQFF. As DNA, the CDR3 is TGTGCCAGTAGGGGACTAGCGGGAGGATATTTCGCTGAGCAGTTCTTC.

This clone appeared a few times. This chain uses TRBV5-1 with TRBJ1-3, with D tentatively TRBD1 (6 bases). Germline CDR1 is SGHRS and CDR2 is YFSETQ. V shed 4 bases and J shed 3 bases, with 17 bases lying between them. The CDR3 extends over 16 amino acids. CDR3 DNA sequence: TGCGCCAGCAGCGTGGAAACAGCAGGGGTTGGAAACACCATATATTTT. This encodes CASSVETAGVGNTIYF.